The 27 T cell receptor beta chains listed next were all sequenced from one sample in a study of blood T cell repertoires in COVID-19. The table came from immunoSEQ multiplex PCR; TCRdb's copy has only in-frame clones and leaves some out. Of more than 95,000 clones listed, 80% to 90% were seen once; the top ten hold 4.5% to 5.5%. The sequenced sample consisted of peripheral blood. All receptors derive from a man aged 55-75 years with acute or convalescent COVID-19.

This rearrangement joins TRBV7-2 to TRBJ2-2; D not resolved. Germline CDR1 SGHTA, CDR2 FQGNSA. With 2 bases removed from V and 0 bases from J, the gap between germline ends came to 10 bases. The CDR3 totals 16 residues. CDR3 loop: CASSLLVLPNTGELFF. The CDR3 bases are TGTGCCAGCAGCTTACTTGTTCTACCGAACACCGGGGAGCTGTTTTTT. Full variable domain (outside the CDR3, taken from reference TRBV7-2 and TRBJ2-2): GAGVSQSPSNKVTEKGKDVELRCDPISGHTALYWYRQSLGQGLEFLIYFQGNSAPDKSGLPSDRFSAERTGGSVSTLTIQRTQQEDSAVYLCASSLLVLPNTGELFFGEGSRLTVL.

The J gene is TRBJ2-3, the V gene TRBV7-9; 8 bases line up with TRBD1. This CDR3 contains 14 residues. Looked up from germline, CDR1 is SEHNR and CDR2 is FQNEAQ (reference sequence). Trimming removed 1 base from V and 8 bases from J; junction bases left unmatched: 5. CDR3 loop: CASSLGGTGGTQYF. The CDR3 nucleotides are TGTGCCAGCAGCTTAGGGGGGACAGGAGGTACGCAGTATTTT.

The chain uses TRBV3-1 (or the pseudogene TRBV3-2) and TRBJ1-6; 11 bases line up with TRBD1. V shed 6 bases and J 0 bases; nucleotides not matched to a gene: 4. CDR3 length: 17 residues. Germline V CDR1 and CDR2: LGHDT, YNNKEL (reference sequence). In DNA form, the CDR3 reads TGTGCCAGCAGTCGGGGGACAGGGGGCTCCTATAATTCACCCCTCCACTTT. This encodes CASSRGTGGSYNSPLHF.

The gene calls are TRBV4-1 and TRBJ1-5, with a tentative D call TRBD1 (5 bases). Germline V gene lookup returns CDR1 MGHRA and CDR2 YSYEKL. V lost 1 base to trimming and J lost 0 bases, with 7 bases between them. There are 15 residues in the CDR3. The CDR3 loop is CASSQVGHSNQPQHF. As DNA, the CDR3 is TGCGCCAGCAGCCAAGTAGGACATAGCAATCAGCCCCAGCATTTT.

Within the sample, this clone is medium-sized. This chain uses TRBV19 with TRBJ1-2; 7 bases match TRBD1. The J segment lost 4 bases and the V segment lost 10 bases, leaving 6 bases of the junction unmatched. The CDR3 has 12 residues. Per the germline V gene, CDR1 is LNHDA and CDR2 is SQIVND (reference sequence). CDR3 protein: CATRRTGYGYTF. The CDR3 DNA sequence: TGTGCCACCCGAAGGACAGGCTATGGCTACACCTTC.

On this clone: Within the sample, other DNA sequences also encode this same CDR3. Written as DNA, the CDR3 is TGTGCCAGCTCACCTCCGGGACAATCGAACACTGAAGCTTTCTTT. Amino acids: CASSPPGQSNTEAFF. The chain carries TRBV18 and TRBJ1-1; D may be TRBD1 (6 bases). Trimming stripped 3 bases from V and 1 base from J, with 12 bases between. This CDR3 contains 15 residues. Germline V CDR1 and CDR2: KGHSH, LQKENI. The entire variable domain, with the rest obtained from reference TRBV18 and TRBJ1-1, is as follows: NAGVMQNPRHLVRRRGQEARLRCSPMKGHSHVYWYRQLPEEGLKFMVYLQKENIIDESGMPKERFSAEFPKEGPSILRIQQVVRGDSAAYFCASSPPGQSNTEAFFGQGTRLTVV.

The chain recombines TRBV11-3 with TRBJ2-7; D possibly corresponds to TRBD2 (5 bases). The V and J ends lost 2 bases and 2 bases respectively, with 10 bases between them. Germline V gene sequence: CDR1 SGHNT, CDR2 YENEEA. The CDR3 runs to 14 residues. DNA of the CDR3: TGTGCCAGCAGCTTAAGTGGGGAGACCTACGAGCAGTACTTC. As protein: CASSLSGETYEQYF.

The V call is TRBV6-5, the J call TRBJ2-3; perhaps TRBD1 as D (6 bases). The CDR3 totals 14 residues. Per germline, CDR1 MNHEY and CDR2 SVGAGI. Trimming shortened V by 11 bases and J by 1 base, and 16 bases separated the two germline ends. CDR3 coding DNA: TGTGCCCTGAACAGGGAAAGGGGCACAGATACGCAGTATTTT. Translated: CALNRERGTDTQYF.

This chain uses TRBV28 with TRBJ2-1; D is possibly TRBD2 (6 bases). Germline V gene data show CDR1 as MDHEN and CDR2 as SYDVKM. The V and J ends lost 6 bases and 4 bases respectively, with 13 bases between them. CDR3 size: 14 residues. The chain's CDR3 is CASSPPGVYNEQFF. Written as DNA, the CDR3 is TGTGCCAGCAGCCCCCCGGGGGTGTACAATGAGCAGTTCTTC.

The chain uses TRBV3-1 (or the pseudogene TRBV3-2) and TRBJ2-3; D might be TRBD1 (5 bases). This CDR3 spans 11 amino acids. V lost 6 bases and J 4 bases, leaving 5 bases between the germline ends. CDR1 and CDR2 (germline): LGHDT, YNNKEL (reference sequence). CDR3 region: CASRTADTQYF. The DNA of the CDR3 is TGTGCCAGCAGGACAGCAGATACGCAGTATTTT.

The chain combines TRBV3-1 (or the pseudogene TRBV3-2) with TRBJ2-2, with 7 bases identical to TRBD2. Looked up from germline, CDR1 is LGHDT and CDR2 is YNNKEL (reference sequence). This CDR3 contains 18 residues. V shed 0 bases and J 6 bases; nucleotides not matched to a gene: 13. The CDR3 protein is CASSQDLYPGGDSGELFF. The DNA of the CDR3 is TGTGCCAGCAGCCAAGACTTATACCCGGGGGGTGATTCCGGGGAGCTGTTTTTT.

This clone was counted many times. The chain carries TRBV11-3 and TRBJ2-1, with 13 bases fitting TRBD2. Germline V gene data show CDR1 as SGHNT and CDR2 as YENEEA. The CDR3 has 16 amino acids. V trimming: 0 bases; J trimming: 5 bases; junction bases outside the gene matches: 1. CDR3 bases: TGTGCCAGCAGCTTAGATGGGACTAGCGGGAACAATGAGCAGTTCTTC. Translating it yields CASSLDGTSGNNEQFF.

J is TRBJ2-5 and V is TRBV5-4; the match to TRBD2 covers 11 bases. The length of the CDR3 is 16 residues. Looked up from germline, CDR1 is SGHNT and CDR2 is YYREEE (reference sequence). After removal of 4 bases from V and 5 bases from J, the junction contained 10 bases not matched to a gene. This CDR3 is CASSPENRLAGETQYF. CDR3 nucleotides: TGTGCCAGCAGCCCCGAGAACAGACTAGCGGGGGAGACCCAGTACTTC.

The rearrangement links TRBV29-1 to TRBJ2-3; D possibly corresponds to TRBD2 (6 bases). In germline, CDR1 is SQVTM, CDR2 ANQGSEA. Trimming pared 4 bases from V and 4 bases from J, leaving 9 bases between. CDR3 size: 12 residues. The CDR3 loop is CSVVSSADTQYF. The CDR3 region has the DNA TGCAGCGTTGTATCTAGCGCAGATACGCAGTATTTT.

The chain is built from TRBV11-2 and TRBJ2-1; TRBD2 aligns across 12 bases. Trimming at V came to 5 bases and at J to 6 bases, leaving 8 bases not matched to a gene. Germline lookup yields CDR1 SGHAT and CDR2 FQNNGV. The CDR3 consists of 16 residues. The chain's CDR3 is CASSPGLAGAGNEQFF. The DNA for the CDR3 is TGTGCCAGCAGCCCGGGACTAGCGGGCGCAGGCAATGAGCAGTTCTTC.

The chain recombines TRBV5-1 with TRBJ2-3; D not resolved. This CDR3 region has 14 residues. Germline values: CDR1 SGHRS, CDR2 YFSETQ. V lost 0 bases and J lost 2, with 7 bases in between. Here the CDR3 reads CASSLGLPTDTQYF. DNA of the CDR3: TGCGCCAGCAGCTTGGGTCTACCCACAGATACGCAGTATTTT.

This clone was recorded a few times. The rearrangement links TRBV29-1 to TRBJ1-2, with 8 bases identical to TRBD1. Trimming cost V 4 bases and J 4 bases; bases outside gene matches: 5. This CDR3 is built from 13 residues. The germline gives CDR1 SQVTM, CDR2 ANQGSEA. CDR3 in amino acids: CSVGQGWGYGYTF. The CDR3 nucleotides read TGCAGCGTTGGACAGGGGTGGGGCTATGGCTACACCTTC.

V and J are TRBV25-1 and TRBJ1-1; D is perhaps TRBD1 (6 bases). The germline V gene has CDR1 MGHDK and CDR2 SYGVNS. Trimming shortened V by 1 base and J by 5 bases, and 14 bases separated the two germline ends. This CDR3 contains 15 residues. The CDR3 nucleotides are TGTGCCAGCAGTGAATCGGGGGGCGCGTGGACTGAAGCTTTCTTT. Translating it yields CASSESGGAWTEAFF.

The rearrangement links TRBV30 to TRBJ1-1, with TRBD1 matching 10 bases. After removal of 2 bases from V and 0 bases from J, the junction contained 6 bases not matched to a gene. The CDR3 spans 16 residues. Germline V CDR1 and CDR2: GTSNPN, SVGIG (reference sequence). The DNA of the CDR3 is TGTGCCTGGAGTACTGACAGGGGGCGCCTGAACACTGAAGCTTTCTTT. Translated, it gives CAWSTDRGRLNTEAFF.

In this sample, this clone turned up once. The chain carries TRBV27 and TRBJ2-7, with D perhaps TRBD2 (5 bases). V dropped 3 bases and J dropped 0 bases, with 12 bases sitting between them. This CDR3 is built from 15 residues. The germline V gene has CDR1 MNHEY and CDR2 SMNVEV (reference sequence). CDR3 in DNA: TGTGCCAGCAGTTTGATCCGGAGGAGCTCCTACGAGCAGTACTTC. Protein sequence: CASSLIRRSSYEQYF.

The V and J genes are TRBV3-1 (or the pseudogene TRBV3-2) and TRBJ1-3, with D hard to call. V gave up 5 bases and J gave up 0 bases, with 14 bases separating them. The CDR3 contains 16 residues. Germline-derived CDR1 and CDR2 are LGHDT and YNNKEL (reference sequence). CDR3 nucleotides: TGTGCCAGCAGCTTATACGCCGGTCCCTCTGGAAACACCATATATTTT. It yields the protein CASSLYAGPSGNTIYF.

This rearrangement joins TRBV3-1 (or the pseudogene TRBV3-2) to TRBJ2-7; 9 nucleotides match TRBD1. This CDR3 has 15 amino acids. Germline-derived CDR1 and CDR2 are LGHDT and YNNKEL (reference sequence). The V segment lost 6 bases and the J segment 4 bases; nucleotides outside the gene matches: 10. CDR3 amino acids: CASSQTGQGPYEQYF. In nucleotides, the CDR3 is TGTGCCAGCAGTCAAACGGGACAGGGACCTTACGAGCAGTACTTC.

DNA of the CDR3: TGTGCCAGCAGCTTAACCCCGCCCGGGACAGGGAATGAGCAGTTCTTC. It codes for CASSLTPPGTGNEQFF. V is TRBV7-3 and J is TRBJ2-1; TRBD1 aligns across 9 bases. The trim removed 0 bases at V and 7 bases at J, leaving 7 bases unmatched. CDR1 is SGHTA, CDR2 FQGTGA, per germline. This CDR3 spans 16 amino acids.

The CDR3 DNA reads TGCGCCAGCAGCGAACAGGGGGCGCGTGGAAACACCATATATTTT. This codes for CASSEQGARGNTIYF. J is TRBJ1-3 and V is TRBV5-1, with 9 positions matching TRBD1. This CDR3 is 15 amino acids long. The germline gives CDR1 SGHRS, CDR2 YFSETQ. J lost 3 bases, V lost 4 bases, and 5 bases had no gene match.

The chain is built from TRBV5-1 and TRBJ2-5; 8 nucleotides agree with TRBD1. Germline V gives CDR1 SGHRS, CDR2 YFSETQ. V trimming: 4 bases; J trimming: 5 bases; junction bases outside the gene matches: 7. There are 14 residues in the CDR3. The CDR3 spells CASSPGQDRETQYF. The CDR3 DNA is TGCGCCAGCAGCCCGGGACAGGACCGCGAGACCCAGTACTTC.

This clone was detected only once. This chain uses TRBV2 with TRBJ1-1; 8 positions match TRBD1. From germline, CDR1 is SNHLY and CDR2 FYNNEI. The CDR3 sequence is 11 residues long. V was pared by 10 bases and J by 4 bases, with 2 bases of the junction left unmatched. As DNA, the CDR3 is TGTGCCACCACAGGGGGCACTGAAGCTTTCTTT. Translating gives CATTGGTEAFF.

The V gene is TRBV19, the J gene TRBJ2-1; no firm D call. Germline V CDR1 and CDR2: LNHDA, SQIVND (reference sequence). V dropped 5 bases and J dropped 5 bases, with 10 bases sitting between them. The CDR3 has 13 amino acids. The CDR3: CASSANIHNEQFF. In DNA form, the CDR3 reads TGTGCCAGTAGTGCAAACATCCACAATGAGCAGTTCTTC.